These 11 T cell receptor beta chains came from one sample sequenced in a study of T cells in women clearing cervical HPV infection. Libraries were prepared by immunoSEQ multiplex PCR; TCRdb keeps only in-frame clonotypes and omits some of them. The sample includes 25,000 to 35,000 clones. The sample was blood buffy coat. The source is a woman between 18 and 70 years old with a cervical HPV16 infection that either progressed to CIN3+ or cleared (not recorded which).

On this clone itself: Sequencing ends 3 residues short of the CDR3 end; the germline J gene provides the rest. V gene TRBV6-1 combines with J gene TRBJ1-2; D is possibly TRBD1 (5 bases). CDR1 is MNHNS, CDR2 SASEGT, per germline. The CDR3 length is 13 residues. V was cut by 3 bases and J by 2 bases, with 7 bases left in between. The CDR3 DNA, read in part, is TGTGCCAGCAGTGAGAACAGGAACTATGGC. It yields the protein CASSENRNYG. The full-length CDR3 reads as CASSENRNYGYTF.

To note about this clone: A read error may produce the germline difference seen at one junction end. Read data end 3 residues before the CDR3 end; the end is taken from the germline J gene. Additional DNA sequences in this sample encode the identical CDR3. This rearrangement joins TRBV18 to TRBJ1-3; D gene ambiguous. This CDR3 is 15 amino acids long. From germline, CDR1 is KGHSH and CDR2 LQKENI. The CDR3 bases that were read are TGTGCCAGCTCAGGGCAGTCCAGCTCTGGAAACACT. This translates into CASSGQSSSGNT. The whole CDR3 region reads CASSGQSSSGNTIYF.

The CDR3 is CAWRTGRYYGYTF. The CDR3 bases that were read are TGTGCCTGGAGGACAGGGAGATACTATGGC. The V and J genes are TRBV30 and TRBJ1-2; 7 bases are shared with TRBD1. The sequenced fragment ends 3 residues before the CDR3 boundary, so the rest is inferred from the germline J gene. V lost 3 bases to trimming and J lost 3 bases; unmatched junction nucleotides: 4. This CDR3 spans 13 amino acids. The germline CDR1 and CDR2 sequences are GTSNPN and SVGIG (reference sequence).

Of note for this clone: The DNA ends 3 residues before the CDR3 does, and the rest of the CDR3 is filled in from the germline J gene. The chain has TRBV5-1 and TRBJ1-4, with D possibly being TRBD1 (5 bases). Trimming left V 4 bases short and J 3 bases short, with 10 bases between. This CDR3 is built from 14 residues. Germline-derived CDR1 and CDR2 are SGHRS and YFSETQ. The part of the CDR3 DNA that was read is TGCGCCAGCAGCCGGACATTAGCTAATGAAAAA. Encoded protein: CASSRTLANEK. The complete CDR3 reads CASSRTLANEKLFF.

Remarks on this clone: The read ends 3 residues before the CDR3 terminus; that terminus is restored from the germline J gene. V is TRBV11-2 and J is TRBJ1-6; 7 nucleotides agree with TRBD1. Trimming removed 5 bases from V and 9 bases from J; junction bases left unmatched: 7. This CDR3 is built from 14 residues. Germline V gene sequence: CDR1 SGHAT, CDR2 FQNNGV. The CDR3 DNA, read in part, is TGTGCCAGCAGCCCGACAGGGCTGGGTTCACCC. It yields the protein CASSPTGLGSP. The full CDR3 sequence reads CASSPTGLGSPLHF.

The CDR3 DNA, read in part, is TGCGCCAGCAGCATTGGGACTAGCGGGAATGAG. This encodes CASSIGTSGNE. In full, the CDR3 reads CASSIGTSGNEQFF. The chain is built from TRBV5-1 and TRBJ2-1; 12 nucleotides match TRBD2. The read comes to an end 3 residues before the CDR3 does, leaving the germline J gene to fill in the end. Germline assignment: CDR1 SGHRS and CDR2 YFSETQ. The CDR3 sequence is 14 residues long. V gave up 4 bases and J gave up 7 bases; unmatched junction bases: 3.

As concerns this clone: The read terminates 3 residues ahead of where the CDR3 ends, so the germline J gene completes it. The chain links TRBV6-1 to TRBJ2-1; 14 bases fit TRBD2. This CDR3 region has 15 residues. Germline V gene lookup returns CDR1 MNHNS and CDR2 SASEGT. The V gene end was trimmed by 4 bases and the J gene end by 7 bases; junction bases not matched to a gene: 3. CDR3 amino acids: CASSGGLAGDNEQFF. CDR3 bases read: TGTGCCAGCAGTGGGGGACTAGCGGGAGATAATGAG.

With respect to this clone: The CDR3 extends 3 residues past the end of the read, so its final part is completed from the germline J gene. The chain links TRBV19 to TRBJ1-1, with a possible D match to TRBD1 (6 bases). The germline gives CDR1 LNHDA, CDR2 SQIVND (reference sequence). The CDR3 consists of 15 residues. Deletions cut 2 bases from V and 1 base from J, with 11 bases between. The CDR3 reads CASSIKPGENTEAFF. CDR3 DNA, as far as it was read: TGTGCCAGTAGTATAAAACCAGGGGAGAACACTGAA.

A word on this clone: The CDR3 end falls 3 residues outside the read, so it is completed with the germline J gene. The rearrangement joins TRBV5-1 to TRBJ1-1; D is unresolved. Germline CDR1 and CDR2: SGHRS and YFSETQ. CDR3 length: 14 amino acids. V lost 2 bases and J lost 3, with 11 bases in between. CDR3 amino acids: CASSLYPGDTEAFF. The sequenced part of the CDR3 DNA is TGCGCCAGCAGCTTATACCCGGGTGACACTGAA. Using reference TRBV5-1 and TRBJ1-1 for the parts outside the CDR3, the full variable domain is KAGVTQTPRYLIKTRGQQVTLSCSPISGHRSVSWYQQTPGQGLQFLFEYFSETQRNKGNFPGRFSGRQFSNSRSEMNVSTLELGDSALYLCASSLYPGDTEAFFGQGTRLTVV.

As to this clone: Coverage ceases 3 residues before the CDR3 finishes, and the germline J gene fills in the end. The J gene is TRBJ1-2, the V gene TRBV5-6; perhaps TRBD1 as D (6 bases). Germline V lookup: CDR1 SGHDT, CDR2 YYEEEE. The CDR3 has 15 amino acids. CDR3 loop: CASRLEQGSLEGYTF. CDR3 DNA (partial): TGTGCCAGCAGGCTCGAACAGGGCTCCCTGGAAGGC.

A remark on this clone: From the germline J gene comes the end of the CDR3, since the read stops 3 residues before it. The chain employs TRBV10-3 and TRBJ2-2, with 7 bases that match TRBD2. Germline-derived CDR1 and CDR2 are ENHRY and SYGVKD. CDR3 length: 15 residues. CDR3 region: CAISESGGTNEKLFF. The sequenced part of the CDR3 DNA is TGTGCCATCAGTGAGTCCGGGGGGACTAATGAAAAG.